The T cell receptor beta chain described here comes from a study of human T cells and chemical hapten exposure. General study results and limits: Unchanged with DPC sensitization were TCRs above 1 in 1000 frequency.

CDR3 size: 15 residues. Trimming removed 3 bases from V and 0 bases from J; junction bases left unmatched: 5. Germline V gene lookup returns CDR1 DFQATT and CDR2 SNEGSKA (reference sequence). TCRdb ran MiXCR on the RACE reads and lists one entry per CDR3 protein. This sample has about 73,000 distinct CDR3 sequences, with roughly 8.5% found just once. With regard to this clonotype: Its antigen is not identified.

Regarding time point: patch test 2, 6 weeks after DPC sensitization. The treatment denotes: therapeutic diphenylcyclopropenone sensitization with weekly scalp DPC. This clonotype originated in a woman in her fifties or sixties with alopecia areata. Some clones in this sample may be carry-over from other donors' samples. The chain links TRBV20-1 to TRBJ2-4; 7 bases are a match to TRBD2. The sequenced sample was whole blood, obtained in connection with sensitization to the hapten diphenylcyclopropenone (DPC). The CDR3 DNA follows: TGCAGTGCTAGCAGCGGGGACTTAGCCAAAAACATTCAGTACTTC. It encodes CSASSGDLAKNIQYF.